In its sample, the clone carrying this TCR beta chain was seen once. What it binds is unknown. The data belong to a study of PD-1 blockade in classical Hodgkin lymphoma. General observations from the study: Reasons behind the repertoire differences stay unclear, perhaps disease activity or earlier therapy. Reported findings placed baseline TCR diversity lower in newly diagnosed patients (compared with healthy donors).

The sample's time point: newly diagnosed, previously untreated cHL patient sample. The study purified CD4+ T cells from thawed PBMCs using magnetic negative selection. PBMCs from patients with newly diagnosed, untreated classical Hodgkin lymphoma served as a comparison group for the relapsed/refractory trial patients. The protocol was immunoSEQ multiplex PCR, while the TCRdb copy is restricted to in-frame clones and leaves out a portion. The sample holds approximately 35,000 clones, about 89% seen once. From germline, CDR1 is LNHDA and CDR2 SQIVND (reference sequence). The CDR3 length is 15 residues. Trimming stripped 6 bases from V and 0 bases from J, with 14 bases between.

V and J are TRBV19 and TRBJ1-1, with D possibly being TRBD1 (5 bases). The sequencing input was CD4+ T cells from blood. The sequence was collected from a human donor with classical Hodgkin lymphoma. This CDR3 reads CASRIQGNMNTEAFF. CDR3 DNA: TGTGCCAGTAGGATTCAGGGAAACATGAACACTGAAGCTTTCTTT.